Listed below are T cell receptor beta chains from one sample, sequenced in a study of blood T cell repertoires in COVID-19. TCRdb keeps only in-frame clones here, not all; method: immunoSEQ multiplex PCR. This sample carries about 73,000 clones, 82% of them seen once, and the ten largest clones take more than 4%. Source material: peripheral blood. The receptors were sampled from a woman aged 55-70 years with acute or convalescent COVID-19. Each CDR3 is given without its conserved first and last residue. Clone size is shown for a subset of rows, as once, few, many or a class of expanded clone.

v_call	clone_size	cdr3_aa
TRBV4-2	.	ASSQVRNSGGETQY
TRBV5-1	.	ASSLSSGTYEQY
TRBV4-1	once	ASSLIYTDKNTEAF
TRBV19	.	ASSIRRETPDTQY
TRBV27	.	ASSPDRGNQPQH
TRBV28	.	ASSSPRQGAGASTQY
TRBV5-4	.	ASSLEAGGYT
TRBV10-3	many	ATGTSGGALADTQY
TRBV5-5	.	ASSPPRRQETQY
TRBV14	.	ASSQARVYGYT
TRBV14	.	ASSQVAGQDYGYT
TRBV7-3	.	ASSRDRDTEAF
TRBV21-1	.	ASSSSRTGASPLH
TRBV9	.	ASSVRAGNTIY
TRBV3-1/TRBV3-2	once	ASSRSGRGNSPLH
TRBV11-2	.	ASSPLDRGPRHYEQY
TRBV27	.	ASSLSPRGNTIY
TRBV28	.	ASKPPGQGSNYGYT
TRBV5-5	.	ASSSGGAGGETQY
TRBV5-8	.	ASSFGRGANYGYT
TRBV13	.	ASSPGQSDSPLH
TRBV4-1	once	ASSPNGVPLPNTEAF
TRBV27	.	ASSLEWGGAYEQY
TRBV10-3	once	AISVDRGVNTEAF
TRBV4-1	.	ASSRAQGVGNTIY
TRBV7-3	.	ASSLTSGGANEQF
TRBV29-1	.	SRDWGANTGELF
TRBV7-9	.	ASSTPGGGETQY
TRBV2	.	ASSDDRGRNTGELF
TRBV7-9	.	ASSFSGIFHEQY
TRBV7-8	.	ASSLWQETQY